These 12 T cell receptor beta chains were all obtained from the same sample, sequenced in a study of blood T cell repertoires in COVID-19. Some clones are missing from TCRdb's copy, which holds only in-frame ones; the method was immunoSEQ multiplex PCR. Counted here are around 300,000 clones, less than 85% occurring once; the ten biggest clones make up 2% to 3%. Input material: PBMCs or T cells enriched from blood (not recorded which). These receptors were obtained from a woman aged 50 to 60 who had recovered from COVID-19.

The genes are TRBV10-1 and TRBJ1-1; D possibly corresponds to TRBD1 (5 bases). The CDR3 is made up of 15 amino acids. The V gene lost 2 bases and the J gene lost 7 bases, with 17 bases spanning the gap. Per the germline V gene, CDR1 is WNHNN and CDR2 is SYGVQD (reference sequence). CDR3 nucleotide sequence: TGCGCCAGCAGTGAGGCGAGTGGGGGGACGGGTGAAGCTTTCTTT. It specifies CASSEASGGTGEAFF.

This clone has just one count. The chain's CDR3 is CASTRDRSGNQPQHF. CDR3 coding DNA: TGTGCCAGTACCCGAGACAGGAGTGGCAATCAGCCCCAGCATTTT. The rearrangement links TRBV19 to TRBJ1-5; D possibly corresponds to TRBD1 (6 bases). Trimming cost V 7 bases and J 2 bases, with 15 bases left between them. This CDR3 comprises 15 residues. Germline CDR1 is LNHDA and CDR2 is SQIVND (reference sequence).

J is TRBJ1-4 and V is TRBV28, with D maybe TRBD1 (5 bases). From germline, CDR1 is MDHEN and CDR2 SYDVKM. The CDR3 sequence is 14 residues long. Trimming shortened V by 6 bases and J by 6 bases, and 14 bases separated the two germline ends. The CDR3 nucleotides read TGTGCCAGCAGGCAGCCTCCGGGGGATGAAAAACTGTTTTTT. This sequence encodes CASRQPPGDEKLFF.

The CDR3 DNA sequence: TGTGCCAGCAGTGTAACCCCCCACGGGGTCTTGGACGAGCAGTACTTC. It encodes CASSVTPHGVLDEQYF. This chain joins TRBV6-1 and TRBJ2-7; a possible D gene is TRBD2 (5 bases). This CDR3 region has 16 residues. V was trimmed by 4 bases and J by 5 bases, leaving 21 bases between them. The germline V gene has CDR1 MNHNS and CDR2 SASEGT.

The gene calls are TRBV9 and TRBJ1-1, with D tentatively TRBD1 (6 bases). Trimming pared 3 bases from V and 0 bases from J, leaving 15 bases between. The CDR3 consists of 16 residues. Germline loops: CDR1 SGDLS, CDR2 YYNGEE. CDR3 sequence: CASSGGQLALNTEAFF. The CDR3 bases are TGTGCCAGCAGCGGTGGACAGTTAGCTTTGAACACTGAAGCTTTCTTT.

V usage is TRBV11-2 and J usage is TRBJ2-7; D perhaps matches TRBD1 (5 bases). Trimming stripped 3 bases from V and 6 bases from J, with 15 bases between. The germline V gene encodes CDR1 SGHAT and CDR2 FQNNGV. The CDR3 has 14 amino acids. CDR3 bases: TGTGCCAGCAGCTTTACAAACAGGCATGGCGAGCAGTACTTC. Translating gives CASSFTNRHGEQYF.

The chain employs TRBV11-2 and TRBJ2-7; TRBD1 agrees at 12 bases. V gave up 5 bases and J gave up 6 bases; unmatched junction bases: 11. The CDR3 sequence is 16 residues long. Germline V gives CDR1 SGHAT, CDR2 FQNNGV. For the CDR3, the DNA is TGTGCCAGCAGCCGTAGGTGGGGACAGGGGGCTATCGAGCAGTACTTC. Amino acid sequence: CASSRRWGQGAIEQYF.

The gene calls are TRBV3-1 (or the pseudogene TRBV3-2) and TRBJ1-5, with no clear D. CDR3 size: 14 residues. Germline CDR1 LGHDT, CDR2 YNNKEL (reference sequence). The V end was cut by 0 bases, the J end by 7 bases, with 10 bases between. The CDR3 coding sequence is TGTGCCAGCAGCCAAGACGCAGGAGGCCAGCCCCAGCATTTT. Encoded protein: CASSQDAGGQPQHF.

J is TRBJ2-7 and V is TRBV5-1; 9 bases map to TRBD2. The CDR3 loop spans 15 amino acids. The V segment lost 3 bases and the J segment 0 bases; nucleotides outside the gene matches: 4. Germline CDR1 is SGHRS and CDR2 is YFSETQ. The CDR3: CASSWREGSSYEQYF. The CDR3, as DNA: TGCGCCAGCAGCTGGCGGGAGGGGAGCTCCTACGAGCAGTACTTC.

This sequence joins TRBV15 and TRBJ1-4; TRBD1 might be the D (5 bases). CDR3 size: 12 residues. CDR1 and CDR2 (germline): LNHNV, YYDKDF (reference sequence). CDR3 loop: CAVSGLNEKLFF. The CDR3 DNA is TGTGCTGTGTCAGGGCTTAATGAAAAACTGTTTTTT.

The V call is TRBV6-4, the J call TRBJ2-1, with TRBD2 identical over 11 bases. This CDR3 has 15 residues. Germline V gene sequence: CDR1 MRHNA, CDR2 SNTAGT. After removal of 3 bases from V and 4 bases from J, the junction contained 2 bases not matched to a gene. The CDR3 region has the DNA TGTGCCAGCAGTGAGTTAGCGGGGGGGTACAATGAGCAGTTCTTC. Encoded protein: CASSELAGGYNEQFF.

V is TRBV19 and J is TRBJ1-2, with a weak D call TRBD1 (6 bases). CDR1 is LNHDA, CDR2 SQIVND, per germline (reference sequence). V lost 7 bases and J 0 bases, leaving 15 bases between the germline ends. This CDR3 has 15 residues. The DNA for the CDR3 is TGTGCCAGTAAGGACAGTAGAGAGTCTAACTATGGCTACACCTTC. Amino acids: CASKDSRESNYGYTF.